This T cell receptor beta chain came from a study of CD8 T cells in ankylosing spondylitis. Findings and limits, study-wide: For ankylosing spondylitis blood, a TCR beta motif of about 8 highly homologous variants appeared characteristic. The disease-linked clones had a CD8+ phenotype and low blood frequencies.

In the case of this clonotype: The antigen is undetermined.

TCRdb itself ran the 5' RACE reads through MiXCR, one entry per CDR3 protein. The top ten hold 19% of the sample, which has under 950,000 distinct CDR3 sequences, 15% to 20% seen once. The TCR originated in a male donor with ankylosing spondylitis. The sequenced sample was blood, either unsorted or a sorted T cell fraction (not recorded which).

The CDR3 DNA reads TGTGCCAGCAGTGAATGGTCGACAGGGGTTATCGCCTATAATTCACCCCTCCACTTT. It is translated as CASSEWSTGVIAYNSPLHF. The rearrangement uses TRBV6-1 and TRBJ1-6; 8 positions match TRBD1. V lost 2 bases and J lost 2; bases outside the gene matches: 11. There are 19 residues in the CDR3. CDR1 is MNHNS and CDR2 is SASEGT in the germline V gene.